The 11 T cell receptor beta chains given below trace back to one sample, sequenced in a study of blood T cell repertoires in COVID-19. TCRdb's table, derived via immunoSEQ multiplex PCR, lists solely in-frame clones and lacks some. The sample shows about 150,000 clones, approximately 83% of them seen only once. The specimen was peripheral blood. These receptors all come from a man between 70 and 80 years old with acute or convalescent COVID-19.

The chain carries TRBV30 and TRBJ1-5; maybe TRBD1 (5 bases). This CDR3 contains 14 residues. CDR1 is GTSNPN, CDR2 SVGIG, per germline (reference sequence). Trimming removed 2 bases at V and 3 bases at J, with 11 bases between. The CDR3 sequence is CAWSLGRVNQPQHF. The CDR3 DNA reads TGTGCCTGGAGTCTTGGCAGGGTCAATCAGCCCCAGCATTTT. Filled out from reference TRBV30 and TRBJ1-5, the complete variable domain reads SQTIHQWPATLVQPVGSPLSLECTVEGTSNPNLYWYRQAAGRGLQLLFYSVGIGQISSEVPQNLSASRPQDRQFILSSKKLLLSDSGFYLCAWSLGRVNQPQHFGDGTRLSIL.

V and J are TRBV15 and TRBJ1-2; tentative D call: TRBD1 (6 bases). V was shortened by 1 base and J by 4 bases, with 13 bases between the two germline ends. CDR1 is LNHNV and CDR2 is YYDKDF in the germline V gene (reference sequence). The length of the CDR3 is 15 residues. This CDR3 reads CATSRGLGQPYGYTF. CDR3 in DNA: TGTGCCACCAGCAGAGGCCTCGGACAGCCCTATGGCTACACCTTC.

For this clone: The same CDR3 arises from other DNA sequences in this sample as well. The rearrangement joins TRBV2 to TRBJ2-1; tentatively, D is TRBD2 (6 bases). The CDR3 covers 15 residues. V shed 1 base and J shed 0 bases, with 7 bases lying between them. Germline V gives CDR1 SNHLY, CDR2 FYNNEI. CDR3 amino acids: CASSEVGGSYNEQFF. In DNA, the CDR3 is TGTGCCAGCAGTGAAGTCGGGGGCTCCTACAATGAGCAGTTCTTC.

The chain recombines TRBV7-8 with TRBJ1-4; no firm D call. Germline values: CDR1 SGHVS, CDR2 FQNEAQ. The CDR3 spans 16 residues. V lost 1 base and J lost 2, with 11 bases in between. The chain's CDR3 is CASSLVSGGTNEKLFF. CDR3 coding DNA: TGTGCCAGCAGCTTAGTCTCGGGTGGGACTAATGAAAAACTGTTTTTT.

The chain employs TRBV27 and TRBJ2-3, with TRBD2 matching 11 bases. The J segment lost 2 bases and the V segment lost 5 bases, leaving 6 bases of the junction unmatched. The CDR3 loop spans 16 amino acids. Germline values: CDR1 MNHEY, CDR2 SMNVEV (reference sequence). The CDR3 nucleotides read TGTGCCAGCAGTCGACTAGCGGGACAATCCACAGATACGCAGTATTTT. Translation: CASSRLAGQSTDTQYF.

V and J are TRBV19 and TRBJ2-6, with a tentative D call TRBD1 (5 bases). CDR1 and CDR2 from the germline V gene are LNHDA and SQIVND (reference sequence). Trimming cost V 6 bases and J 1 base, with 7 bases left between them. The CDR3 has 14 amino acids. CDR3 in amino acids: CASSKGSGANVLTF. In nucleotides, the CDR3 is TGTGCCAGTAGCAAGGGGTCTGGGGCCAACGTCCTGACTTTC. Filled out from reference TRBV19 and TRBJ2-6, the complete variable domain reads DGGITQSPKYLFRKEGQNVTLSCEQNLNHDAMYWYRQDPGQGLRLIYYSQIVNDFQKGDIAEGYSVSREKKESFPLTVTSAQKNPTAFYLCASSKGSGANVLTFGAGSRLTVL.

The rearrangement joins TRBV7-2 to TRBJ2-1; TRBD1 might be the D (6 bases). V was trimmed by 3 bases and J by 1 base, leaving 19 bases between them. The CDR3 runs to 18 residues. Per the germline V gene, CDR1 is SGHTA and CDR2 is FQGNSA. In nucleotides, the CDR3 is TGTGCCAGCAGCTTTGTTTCGTCCCTAGGGGGTTCCTACAATGAGCAGTTCTTC. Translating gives CASSFVSSLGGSYNEQFF. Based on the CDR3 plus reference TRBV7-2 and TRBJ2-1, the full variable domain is GAGVSQSPSNKVTEKGKDVELRCDPISGHTALYWYRQSLGQGLEFLIYFQGNSAPDKSGLPSDRFSAERTGGSVSTLTIQRTQQEDSAVYLCASSFVSSLGGSYNEQFFGPGTRLTVL.

CDR3 protein: CASSPFLEREDRAGELFF. CDR3 DNA sequence: TGTGCCAGCAGCCCTTTCCTTGAACGGGAGGACAGGGCCGGGGAGCTGTTTTTT. J is TRBJ2-2 and V is TRBV3-1 (or the pseudogene TRBV3-2), with a weak D call TRBD1 (8 bases). The CDR3 is made up of 18 amino acids. Trimming removed 4 bases at V and 6 bases at J, with 24 bases between. The germline gives CDR1 LGHDT, CDR2 YNNKEL (reference sequence).

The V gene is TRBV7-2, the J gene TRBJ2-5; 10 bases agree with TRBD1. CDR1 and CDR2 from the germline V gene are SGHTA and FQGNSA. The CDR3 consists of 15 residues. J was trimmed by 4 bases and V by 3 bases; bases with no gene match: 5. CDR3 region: CASSFDRGRGETQYF. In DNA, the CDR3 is TGTGCCAGCAGCTTTGACAGGGGGCGGGGAGAGACCCAGTACTTC.

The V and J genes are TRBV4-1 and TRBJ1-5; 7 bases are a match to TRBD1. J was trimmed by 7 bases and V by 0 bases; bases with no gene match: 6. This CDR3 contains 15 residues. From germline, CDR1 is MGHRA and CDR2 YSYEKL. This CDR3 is CASSQDGGGRQPQHF. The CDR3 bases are TGCGCCAGCAGCCAAGATGGAGGGGGCCGGCAGCCCCAGCATTTT.

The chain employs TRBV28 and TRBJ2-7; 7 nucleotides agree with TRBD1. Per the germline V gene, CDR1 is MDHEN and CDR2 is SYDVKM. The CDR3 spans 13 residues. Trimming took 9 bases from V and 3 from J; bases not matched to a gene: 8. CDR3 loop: CARGPGQNYEQYF. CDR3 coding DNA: TGTGCCAGGGGACCGGGACAGAACTACGAGCAGTACTTC.